This T cell receptor beta chain was identified during a study of blood T cells in healthy people across ages. Germline assignment: CDR1 SNHLY and CDR2 FYNNEI. The CDR3 extends over 15 amino acids. As to this clonotype: A junction end diverges from the germline sequence, so it may reflect a read error.

Sample-barcoded 5' priming and a J-beta primer mix drove a second PCR of about 6 to 12 cycles. TCRdb reprocessed the 5' RACE reads via MiXCR and lists one record per CDR3 protein. This sample yields 650,000 to 800,000 distinct CDR3 sequences, of which under 65% are seen a single time; roughly 13% belongs to the top ten. This chain uses TRBV2 with TRBJ2-5; D is undetermined. The receptor was isolated from a woman aged 80 or over in good health. Sequenced sample: blood. Here the CDR3 reads CASSVELFVQGTQYF. CDR3 DNA: TGTGCCAGCAGTGTAGAGCTATTCGTCCAAGGGACCCAGTACTTC. The complete variable domain, with remaining parts taken from reference TRBV2 and TRBJ2-5, reads EPEVTQTPSHQVTQMGQEVILRCVPISNHLYFYWYRQILGQKVEFLVSFYNNEISEKSEIFDDQFSVERPDGSNFTLKIRSTKLEDSAMYFCASSVELFVQGTQYFGPGTRLLVL.